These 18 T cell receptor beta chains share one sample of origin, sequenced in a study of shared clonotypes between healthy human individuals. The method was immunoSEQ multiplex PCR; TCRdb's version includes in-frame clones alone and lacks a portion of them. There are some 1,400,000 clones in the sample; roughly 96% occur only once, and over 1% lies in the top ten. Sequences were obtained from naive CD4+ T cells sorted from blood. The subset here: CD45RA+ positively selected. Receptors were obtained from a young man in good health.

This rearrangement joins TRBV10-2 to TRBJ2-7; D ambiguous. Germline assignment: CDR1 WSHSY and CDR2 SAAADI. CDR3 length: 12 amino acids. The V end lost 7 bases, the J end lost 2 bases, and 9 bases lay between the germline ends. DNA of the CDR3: TGCGCCAGCAAGATAGGGCCCTACGAGCAGTACTTC. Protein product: CASKIGPYEQYF.

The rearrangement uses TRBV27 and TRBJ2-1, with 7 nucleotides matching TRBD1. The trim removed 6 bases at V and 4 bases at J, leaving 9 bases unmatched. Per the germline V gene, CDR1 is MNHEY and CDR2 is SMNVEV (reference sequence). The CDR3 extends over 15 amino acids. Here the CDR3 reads CASRSSDRDYNEQFF. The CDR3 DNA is TGTGCCAGCAGGAGTTCCGACAGGGATTACAATGAGCAGTTCTTC.

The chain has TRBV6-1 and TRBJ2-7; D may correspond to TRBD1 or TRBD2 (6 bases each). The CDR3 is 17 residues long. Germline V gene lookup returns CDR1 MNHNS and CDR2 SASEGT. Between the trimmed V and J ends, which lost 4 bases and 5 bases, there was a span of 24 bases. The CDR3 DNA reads TGTGCCAGCAGTGGGTCTAGCGCAGGGGCTATTAGGGACGAGCAGTACTTC. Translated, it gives CASSGSSAGAIRDEQYF.

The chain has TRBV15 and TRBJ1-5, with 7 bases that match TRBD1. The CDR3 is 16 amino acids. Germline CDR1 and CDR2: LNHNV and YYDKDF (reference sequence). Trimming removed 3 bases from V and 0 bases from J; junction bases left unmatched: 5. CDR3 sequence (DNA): TGTGCCACCAGCAGGGGGGGACAGTATAGCAATCAGCCCCAGCATTTT. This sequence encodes CATSRGGQYSNQPQHF.

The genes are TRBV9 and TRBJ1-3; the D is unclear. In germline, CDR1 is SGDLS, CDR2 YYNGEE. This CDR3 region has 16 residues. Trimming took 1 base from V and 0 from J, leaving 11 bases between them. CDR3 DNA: TGTGCCAGCAGCGTATTCGACGGAAGCTCTGGAAACACCATATATTTT. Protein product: CASSVFDGSSGNTIYF.

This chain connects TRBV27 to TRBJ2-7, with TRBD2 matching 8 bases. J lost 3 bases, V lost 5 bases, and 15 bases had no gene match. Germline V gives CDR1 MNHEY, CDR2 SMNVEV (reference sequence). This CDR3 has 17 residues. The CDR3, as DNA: TGTGCCAGCAGTCCCCCGGGGGTAGCGGGATCTATCTACGAGCAGTACTTC. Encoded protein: CASSPPGVAGSIYEQYF.

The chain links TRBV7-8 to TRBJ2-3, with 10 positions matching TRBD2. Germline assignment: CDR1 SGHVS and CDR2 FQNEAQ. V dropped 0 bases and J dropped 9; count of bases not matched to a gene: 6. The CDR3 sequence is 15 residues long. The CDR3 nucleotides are TGTGCCAGCAGCTTAGCGCCGGCTAGCGGGAGCACGCAGTATTTT. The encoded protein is CASSLAPASGSTQYF. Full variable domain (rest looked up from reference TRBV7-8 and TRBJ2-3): GAGVSQSPRYKVAKRGQDVALRCDPISGHVSLFWYQQALGQGPEFLTYFQNEAQLDKSGLPSDRFFAERPEGSVSTLKIQRTQQEDSAVYLCASSLAPASGSTQYFGPGTRLTVL.

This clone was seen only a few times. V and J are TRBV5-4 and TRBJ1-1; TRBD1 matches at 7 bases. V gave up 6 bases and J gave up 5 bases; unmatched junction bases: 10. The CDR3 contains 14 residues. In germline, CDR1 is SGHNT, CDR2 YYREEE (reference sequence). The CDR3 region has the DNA TGTGCCAGCACTCCAGGGGGGCGAAGAACTGAAGCTTTCTTT. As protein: CASTPGGRRTEAFF.

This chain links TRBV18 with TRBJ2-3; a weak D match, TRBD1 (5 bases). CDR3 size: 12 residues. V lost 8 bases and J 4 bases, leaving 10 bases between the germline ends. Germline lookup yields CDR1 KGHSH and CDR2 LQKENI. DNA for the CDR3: TGTGCCAGCACTGGACAACCAGATACGCAGTATTTT. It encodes CASTGQPDTQYF.

CDR3 nucleotide sequence: TGCGCCAGCAGCCATGACAGGGAGGAAAAACTGTTTTTT. Its protein is CASSHDREEKLFF. The chain has TRBV4-3 and TRBJ1-4; TRBD1 aligns across 7 bases. V lost 3 bases to trimming and J lost 8 bases; unmatched junction nucleotides: 3. This CDR3 comprises 13 residues. The germline V gene encodes CDR1 LGHNA and CDR2 YSLEER.

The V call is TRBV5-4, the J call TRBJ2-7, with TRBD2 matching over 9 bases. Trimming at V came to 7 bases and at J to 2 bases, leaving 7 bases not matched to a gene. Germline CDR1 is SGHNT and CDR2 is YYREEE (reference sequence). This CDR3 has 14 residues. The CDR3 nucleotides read TGTGCCAGCCACTCAGCGGGAGGAACCTACGAGCAGTACTTC. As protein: CASHSAGGTYEQYF.

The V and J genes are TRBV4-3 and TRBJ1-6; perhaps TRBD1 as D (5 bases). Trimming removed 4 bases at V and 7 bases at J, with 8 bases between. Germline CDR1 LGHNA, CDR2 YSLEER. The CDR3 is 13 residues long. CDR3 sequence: CASSLQGNSPLHF. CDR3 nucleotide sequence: TGCGCCAGCAGCCTTCAGGGAAATTCACCCCTCCACTTT.

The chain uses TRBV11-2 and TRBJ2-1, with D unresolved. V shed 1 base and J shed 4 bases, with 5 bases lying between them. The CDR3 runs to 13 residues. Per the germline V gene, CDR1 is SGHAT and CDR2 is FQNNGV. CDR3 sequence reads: CASSLVLYNEQFF. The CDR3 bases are TGTGCCAGCAGCTTAGTACTGTACAATGAGCAGTTCTTC.

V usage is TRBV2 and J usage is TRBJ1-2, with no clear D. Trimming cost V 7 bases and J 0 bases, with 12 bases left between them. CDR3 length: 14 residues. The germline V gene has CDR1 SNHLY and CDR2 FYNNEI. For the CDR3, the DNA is TGTGCCAGCAAGGAGACTGGCCCTAACTATGGCTACACCTTC. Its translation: CASKETGPNYGYTF.

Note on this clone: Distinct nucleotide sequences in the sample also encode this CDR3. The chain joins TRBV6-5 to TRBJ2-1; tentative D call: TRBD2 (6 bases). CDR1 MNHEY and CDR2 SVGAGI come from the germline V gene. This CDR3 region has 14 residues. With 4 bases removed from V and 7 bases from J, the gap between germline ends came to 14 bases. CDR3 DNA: TGTGCCAGCAGTTCCCCGGGACTCTCTAATGAGCAGTTCTTC. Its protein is CASSSPGLSNEQFF.

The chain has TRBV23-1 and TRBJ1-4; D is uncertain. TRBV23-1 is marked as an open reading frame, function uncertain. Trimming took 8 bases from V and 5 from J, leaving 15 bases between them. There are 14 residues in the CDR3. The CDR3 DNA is TGCGCCAGCGACGAGGCGTGGAGAAATGAAAAACTGTTTTTT. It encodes CASDEAWRNEKLFF.

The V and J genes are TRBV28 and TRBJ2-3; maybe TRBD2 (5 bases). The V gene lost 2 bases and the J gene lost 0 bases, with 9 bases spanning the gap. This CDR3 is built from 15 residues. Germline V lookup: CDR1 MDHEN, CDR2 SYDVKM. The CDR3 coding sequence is TGTGCCAGCAGTTTAATCGGGGTTAGCACAGATACGCAGTATTTT. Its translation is CASSLIGVSTDTQYF. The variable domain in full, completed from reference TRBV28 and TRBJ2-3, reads DVKVTQSSRYLVKRTGEKVFLECVQDMDHENMFWYRQDPGLGLRLIYFSYDVKMKEKGDIPEGYSVSREKKERFSLILESASTNQTSMYLCASSLIGVSTDTQYFGPGTRLTVL.

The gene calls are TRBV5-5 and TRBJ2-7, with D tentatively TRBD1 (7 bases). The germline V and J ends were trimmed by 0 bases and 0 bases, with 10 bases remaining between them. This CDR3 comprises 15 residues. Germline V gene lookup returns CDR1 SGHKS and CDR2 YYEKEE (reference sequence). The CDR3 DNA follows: TGTGCCAGCAGCTTGGGACAGGGAGGCTCCTACGAGCAGTACTTC. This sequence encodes CASSLGQGGSYEQYF.